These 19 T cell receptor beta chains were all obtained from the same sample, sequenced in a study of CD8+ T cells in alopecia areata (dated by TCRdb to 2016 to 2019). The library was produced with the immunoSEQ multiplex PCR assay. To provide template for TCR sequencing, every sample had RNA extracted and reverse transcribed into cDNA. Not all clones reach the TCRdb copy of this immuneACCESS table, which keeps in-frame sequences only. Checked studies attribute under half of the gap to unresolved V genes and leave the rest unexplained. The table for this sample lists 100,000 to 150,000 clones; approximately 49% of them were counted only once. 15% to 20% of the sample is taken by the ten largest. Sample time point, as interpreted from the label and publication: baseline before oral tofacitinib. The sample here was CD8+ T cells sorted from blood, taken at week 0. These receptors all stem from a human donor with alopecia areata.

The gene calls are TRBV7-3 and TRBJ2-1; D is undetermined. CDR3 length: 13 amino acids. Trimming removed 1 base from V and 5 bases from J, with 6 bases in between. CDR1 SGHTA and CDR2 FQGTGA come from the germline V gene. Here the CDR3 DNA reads TGTGCCAGCAGCTTAATTGGTGACAATGAGCAGTTCTTC. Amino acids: CASSLIGDNEQFF.

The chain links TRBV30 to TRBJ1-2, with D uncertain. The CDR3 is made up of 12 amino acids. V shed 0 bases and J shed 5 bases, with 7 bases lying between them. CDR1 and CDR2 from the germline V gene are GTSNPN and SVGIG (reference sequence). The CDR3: CAWSVIGYGYTF. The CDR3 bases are TGTGCCTGGAGTGTAATAGGGTATGGCTACACCTTC.

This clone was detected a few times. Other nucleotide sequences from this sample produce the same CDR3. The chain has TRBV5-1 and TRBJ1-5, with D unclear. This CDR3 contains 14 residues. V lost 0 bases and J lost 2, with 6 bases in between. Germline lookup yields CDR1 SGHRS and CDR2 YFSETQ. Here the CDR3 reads CASSLEGGNQPQHF. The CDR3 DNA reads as TGCGCCAGCAGCTTGGAAGGTGGCAATCAGCCCCAGCATTTT. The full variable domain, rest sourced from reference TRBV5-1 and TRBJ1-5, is KAGVTQTPRYLIKTRGQQVTLSCSPISGHRSVSWYQQTPGQGLQFLFEYFSETQRNKGNFPGRFSGRQFSNSRSEMNVSTLELGDSALYLCASSLEGGNQPQHFGDGTRLSIL.

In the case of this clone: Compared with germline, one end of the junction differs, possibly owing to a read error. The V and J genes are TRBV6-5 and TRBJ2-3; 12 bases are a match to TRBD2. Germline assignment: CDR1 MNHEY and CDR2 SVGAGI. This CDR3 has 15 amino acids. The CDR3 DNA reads TGTGCCAGCAGTGACTCGACTAGCGGGGGTGTAACGCAGTATTTT. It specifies CASSDSTSGGVTQYF.

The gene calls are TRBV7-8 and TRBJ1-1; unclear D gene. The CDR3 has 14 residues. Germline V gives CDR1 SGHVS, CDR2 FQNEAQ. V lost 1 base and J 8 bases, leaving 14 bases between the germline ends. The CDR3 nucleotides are TGTGCCAGCAGCTTAGAGTTGTTGGGCAGGGAAGCTTTCTTT. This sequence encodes CASSLELLGREAFF.

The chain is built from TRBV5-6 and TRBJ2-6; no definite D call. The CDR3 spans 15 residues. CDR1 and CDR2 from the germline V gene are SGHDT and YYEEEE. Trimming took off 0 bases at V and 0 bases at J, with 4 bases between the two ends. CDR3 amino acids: CASSLGDSGANVLTF. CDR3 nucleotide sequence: TGTGCCAGCAGCTTGGGCGACTCTGGGGCCAACGTCCTGACTTTC.

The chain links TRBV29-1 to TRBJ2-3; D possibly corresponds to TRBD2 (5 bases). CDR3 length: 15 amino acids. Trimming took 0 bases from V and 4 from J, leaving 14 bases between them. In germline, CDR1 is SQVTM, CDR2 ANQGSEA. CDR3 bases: TGCAGCGTTGAAGACGGTAACCGGGATGCAGATACGCAGTATTTT. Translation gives CSVEDGNRDADTQYF.

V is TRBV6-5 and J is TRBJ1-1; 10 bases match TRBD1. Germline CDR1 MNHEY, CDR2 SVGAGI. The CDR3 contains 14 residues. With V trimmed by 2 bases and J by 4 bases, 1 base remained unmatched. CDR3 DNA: TGTGCCAGCAGTTACGGACAGGGGGTCACTGAAGCTTTCTTT. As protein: CASSYGQGVTEAFF.

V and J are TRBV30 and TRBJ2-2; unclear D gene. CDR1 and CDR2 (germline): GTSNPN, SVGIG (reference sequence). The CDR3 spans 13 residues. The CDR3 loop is CAHSQRNTGELFF. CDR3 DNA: TGTGCGCATTCCCAGAGGAACACCGGGGAGCTGTTTTTT.

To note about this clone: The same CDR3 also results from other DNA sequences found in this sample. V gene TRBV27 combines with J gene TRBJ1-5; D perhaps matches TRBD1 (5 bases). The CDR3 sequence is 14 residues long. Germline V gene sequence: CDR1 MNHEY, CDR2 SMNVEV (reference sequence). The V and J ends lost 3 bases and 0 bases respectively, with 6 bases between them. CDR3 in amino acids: CASSFRDSNQPQHF. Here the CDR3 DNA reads TGTGCCAGCAGTTTCAGGGATAGCAATCAGCCCCAGCATTTT.

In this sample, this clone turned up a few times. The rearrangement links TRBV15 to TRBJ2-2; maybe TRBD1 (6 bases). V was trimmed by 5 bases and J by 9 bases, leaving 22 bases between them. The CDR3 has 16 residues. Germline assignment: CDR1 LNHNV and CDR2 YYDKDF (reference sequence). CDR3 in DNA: TGTGCCACCAGCTTAAACTACAGGGACCTAGGCAGGGAGCTGTTTTTT. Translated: CATSLNYRDLGRELFF.

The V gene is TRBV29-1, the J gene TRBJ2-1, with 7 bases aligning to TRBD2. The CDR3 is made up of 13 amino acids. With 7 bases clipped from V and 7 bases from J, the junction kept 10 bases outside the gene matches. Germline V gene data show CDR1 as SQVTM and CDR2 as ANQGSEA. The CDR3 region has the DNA TGCAGCGGGCTCGCCGGGGAGGGAAATGAGCAGTTCTTC. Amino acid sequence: CSGLAGEGNEQFF.

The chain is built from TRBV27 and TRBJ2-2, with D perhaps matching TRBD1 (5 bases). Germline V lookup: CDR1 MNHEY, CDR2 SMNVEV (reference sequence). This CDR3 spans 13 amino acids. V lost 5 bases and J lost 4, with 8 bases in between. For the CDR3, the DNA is TGTGCCAGCAGTCCTCAGGGCACCGGGGAGCTGTTTTTT. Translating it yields CASSPQGTGELFF.

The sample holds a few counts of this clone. DNA for the CDR3: TGTGCCTGGAGTGTACACGGGAACTATGGCTACACCTTC. Amino acid sequence: CAWSVHGNYGYTF. The chain combines TRBV30 with TRBJ1-2, with D hard to call. V lost 0 bases and J lost 2, with 7 bases in between. This CDR3 spans 13 amino acids. Germline V lookup: CDR1 GTSNPN, CDR2 SVGIG (reference sequence).

CDR3 in DNA: TGTGCCAGCAGCCAACGAGGGGTTCCCTACGAGCAGTACTTC. It is translated as CASSQRGVPYEQYF. The J gene is TRBJ2-7, the V gene TRBV14; D may be TRBD1 or TRBD2 (5 bases each). V lost 2 bases and J lost 2, with 10 bases in between. Germline CDR1 is SGHDN and CDR2 is FVKESK. This CDR3 is 14 amino acids long. The full variable domain, rest sourced from reference TRBV14 and TRBJ2-7, is EAGVTQFPSHSVIEKGQTVTLRCDPISGHDNLYWYRRVMGKEIKFLLHFVKESKQDESGMPNNRFLAERTGGTYSTLKVQPAELEDSGVYFCASSQRGVPYEQYFGPGTRLTVT.

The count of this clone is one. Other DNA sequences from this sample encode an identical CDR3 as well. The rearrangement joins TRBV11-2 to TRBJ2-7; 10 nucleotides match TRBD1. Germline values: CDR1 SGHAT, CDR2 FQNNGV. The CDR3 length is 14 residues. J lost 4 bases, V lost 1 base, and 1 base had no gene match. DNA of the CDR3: TGTGCCAGCAGCTTAGGGACAGGGGGTTACGAGCAGTACTTC. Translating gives CASSLGTGGYEQYF.

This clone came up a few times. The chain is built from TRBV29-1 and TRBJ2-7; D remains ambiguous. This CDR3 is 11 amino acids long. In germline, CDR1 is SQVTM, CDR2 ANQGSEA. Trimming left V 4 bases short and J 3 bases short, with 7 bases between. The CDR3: CSVGQDYEQYF. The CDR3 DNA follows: TGCAGCGTTGGGCAGGACTACGAGCAGTACTTC.

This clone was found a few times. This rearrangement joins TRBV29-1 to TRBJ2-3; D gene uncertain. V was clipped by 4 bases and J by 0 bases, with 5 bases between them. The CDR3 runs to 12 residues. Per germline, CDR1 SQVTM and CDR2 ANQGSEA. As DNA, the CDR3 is TGCAGCGTTGTGTGGAGCACAGATACGCAGTATTTT. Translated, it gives CSVVWSTDTQYF.

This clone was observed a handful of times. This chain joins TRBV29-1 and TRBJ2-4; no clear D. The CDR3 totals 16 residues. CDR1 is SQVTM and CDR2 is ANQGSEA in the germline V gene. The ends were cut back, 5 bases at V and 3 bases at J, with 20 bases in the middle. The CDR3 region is CSVTPPRRWIKNIQYF. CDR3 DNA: TGCAGCGTTACCCCCCCGAGACGGTGGATCAAAAACATTCAGTACTTC.